The sequence of this T cell receptor beta chain was determined in a study of early T cells in non-severe SARS-CoV-2 infection. Study-level points and caveats: Private and CD4 specificities were missed by VDJdb matching, which favored anti-spike CD8 responses.

Germline CDR1 and CDR2: MNHNY and SVGAGI (reference sequence). There are 16 residues in the CDR3. With 0 bases removed from V and 2 bases from J, the gap between germline ends came to 8 bases. TCRdb re-analysed the 5' RACE reads in MiXCR, keeping a single row per CDR3 protein. Here the sample spans around 50,000 distinct CDR3 sequences, roughly 11% being singletons. Points on this clonotype: What it binds is not known.

The sequenced sample was whole blood. This chain links TRBV6-6 with TRBJ2-6; unclear D gene. This sequence was found in an adult who was a healthcare worker with PCR-confirmed SARS-CoV-2 infection or an uninfected control (not recorded which). Here the CDR3 reads CASSYSNPPGANVLTF. CDR3 bases: TGTGCCAGCAGTTACTCGAACCCCCCTGGGGCCAACGTCCTGACTTTC.